The 28 T cell receptor beta chains presented below share a single source sample, sequenced in a study of OX40 agonist ivuxolimab in advanced cancers. The protocol was immunoSEQ multiplex PCR, while the TCRdb copy is restricted to in-frame clones and leaves out a portion. The table has about 76,000 clones, approximately 88% seen once. Specimen: CD4+ or CD8+ T cells sorted from blood, collected in a trial of the OX40 agonist ivuxolimab. These receptors came from an adult with an advanced solid tumor such as melanoma, head and neck, liver or kidney cancer.

This clone occurred a few times. This sequence joins TRBV6-6 and TRBJ2-1; no clear D. V lost 2 bases and J 8 bases, leaving 4 bases between the germline ends. Germline-derived CDR1 and CDR2 are MNHNY and SVGAGI (reference sequence). The CDR3 is 11 amino acids. The CDR3 DNA follows: TGTGCCAGCAGTTACCTCCATGAGCAGTTCTTC. Amino acids: CASSYLHEQFF.

The CDR3, as DNA: TGTGCCAGCTCACCACCGGGGACCCAAGAGACCCAGTACTTC. As protein: CASSPPGTQETQYF. The rearrangement uses TRBV18 and TRBJ2-5; D assignment may be TRBD1 or TRBD2 (5 bases each). The CDR3 extends over 14 amino acids. CDR1 is KGHSH, CDR2 LQKENI, per germline. Trimming took off 0 bases at V and 1 base at J, with 6 bases between the two ends. Drawing the rest from reference TRBV18 and TRBJ2-5, the complete variable domain is NAGVMQNPRHLVRRRGQEARLRCSPMKGHSHVYWYRQLPEEGLKFMVYLQKENIIDESGMPKERFSAEFPKEGPSILRIQQVVRGDSAAYFCASSPPGTQETQYFGPGTRLLVL.

The chain is built from TRBV7-9 and TRBJ2-1, with 10 positions matching TRBD2. Germline V lookup: CDR1 SEHNR, CDR2 FQNEAQ (reference sequence). V was pared by 1 base and J by 10 bases, with 4 bases of the junction left unmatched. The CDR3 consists of 14 residues. This CDR3 reads CASSLGTSGTEQFF. Written as DNA, the CDR3 is TGTGCCAGCAGCTTAGGGACTAGCGGCACGGAGCAGTTCTTC.

The chain is built from TRBV5-5 and TRBJ1-5, with D possibly matching TRBD1 (5 bases). V shed 4 bases and J shed 1 base, with 18 bases lying between them. Germline V gene sequence: CDR1 SGHKS, CDR2 YYEKEE (reference sequence). This CDR3 is built from 17 residues. CDR3 in DNA: TGTGCCAGCAGCCCGAGGAGGGCGGGGGGAAGCAATCAGCCCCAGCATTTT. Translated: CASSPRRAGGSNQPQHF. The whole variable domain, filled in from reference TRBV5-5 and TRBJ1-5, reads DAGVTQSPTHLIKTRGQQVTLRCSPISGHKSVSWYQQVLGQGPQFIFQYYEKEERGRGNFPDRFSARQFPNYSSELNVNALLLGDSALYLCASSPRRAGGSNQPQHFGDGTRLSIL.

This clone occurred once. The chain couples TRBV28 to TRBJ1-5; no clear D gene. The CDR3 contains 12 residues. Germline lookup yields CDR1 MDHEN and CDR2 SYDVKM. Trimming left V 3 bases short and J 4 bases short, with 4 bases between. Here the CDR3 DNA reads TGTGCCAGCAGTTTCGGGAATCAGCCCCAGCATTTT. It is translated as CASSFGNQPQHF.

Worth noting for this clone: Germline is not matched at one junction end, which may reflect a read error. V and J are TRBV27 and TRBJ2-7; tentatively, D is TRBD1 or TRBD2 (6 bases each). Germline V lookup: CDR1 MNHEY, CDR2 SMNVEV (reference sequence). This CDR3 comprises 14 residues. The CDR3 region is CASSLSSGAGGMNF. CDR3 in DNA: TGTGCCAGCAGTTTATCGTCGGGGGCAGGAGGTATGAACTTC.

V is TRBV5-5 and J is TRBJ1-1; 10 bases are a match to TRBD1. The CDR3 is 14 amino acids. The trim removed 6 bases at V and 3 bases at J, leaving 5 bases unmatched. In germline, CDR1 is SGHKS, CDR2 YYEKEE (reference sequence). CDR3 bases: TGTGCCAGCACGACAGGGGGCTGGGACACTGAAGCTTTCTTT. Its translation is CASTTGGWDTEAFF.

The chain recombines TRBV25-1 with TRBJ2-1; TRBD2 matches at 10 bases. With V trimmed by 2 bases and J by 9 bases, 4 bases remained unmatched. Germline CDR1 MGHDK, CDR2 SYGVNS. The CDR3 contains 14 residues. The CDR3: CASSETLAGAEQFF. The CDR3 DNA reads as TGTGCCAGCAGTGAAACCCTAGCGGGAGCTGAGCAGTTCTTC.

The chain combines TRBV30 with TRBJ2-3, with 7 bases fitting TRBD2. Germline lookup yields CDR1 GTSNPN and CDR2 SVGIG (reference sequence). The ends lost 0 bases at V and 1 base at J; junction bases unmatched: 10. This CDR3 has 17 residues. The CDR3 region has the DNA TGTGCCTGGAGTGTAGGTCCGTGGCTAGCGGGCACAGATACGCAGTATTTT. Its translation is CAWSVGPWLAGTDTQYF. The full variable domain, its missing parts supplied by reference TRBV30 and TRBJ2-3, is SQTIHQWPATLVQPVGSPLSLECTVEGTSNPNLYWYRQAAGRGLQLLFYSVGIGQISSEVPQNLSASRPQDRQFILSSKKLLLSDSGFYLCAWSVGPWLAGTDTQYFGPGTRLTVL.

The rearrangement uses TRBV7-3 and TRBJ2-1, with 13 bases identical to TRBD2. CDR3 size: 17 residues. Trimming cost V 5 bases and J 4 bases; bases outside gene matches: 8. Germline lookup yields CDR1 SGHTA and CDR2 FQGTGA. This CDR3 reads CASSTLGLAGPYNEQFF. DNA for the CDR3: TGTGCCAGCAGCACCCTGGGACTAGCGGGGCCATACAATGAGCAGTTCTTC. Combining the CDR3 with reference TRBV7-3 and TRBJ2-1 gives the whole variable domain GAGVSQTPSNKVTEKGKYVELRCDPISGHTALYWYRQSLGQGPEFLIYFQGTGAADDSGLPNDRFFAVRPEGSVSTLKIQRTERGDSAVYLCASSTLGLAGPYNEQFFGPGTRLTVL.

The genes are TRBV7-9 and TRBJ1-6, with D hard to call. The CDR3 spans 12 residues. In germline, CDR1 is SEHNR, CDR2 FQNEAQ (reference sequence). Trimming removed 5 bases at V and 8 bases at J, with 7 bases between. CDR3 coding DNA: TGTGCCAGCAGCAACGCCTATTCACCCCTCCACTTT. Translation gives CASSNAYSPLHF.

The gene calls are TRBV10-2 and TRBJ2-1, with 9 bases aligning to TRBD2. Germline trimming cut 8 bases from V and 4 bases from J; bases unmatched to any gene: 12. The CDR3 totals 16 residues. Per germline, CDR1 WSHSY and CDR2 SAAADI. The CDR3 sequence: CASRGREGPRYNEQFF. The CDR3 coding sequence is TGCGCCAGCCGAGGGCGGGAGGGCCCTCGGTACAATGAGCAGTTCTTC.

The genes are TRBV30 and TRBJ1-1, with TRBD1 matching 9 bases. V shed 4 bases, J shed 5 bases, and the junction held 11 bases outside the gene matches. The germline gives CDR1 GTSNPN, CDR2 SVGIG (reference sequence). The CDR3 contains 15 residues. In DNA, the CDR3 is TGTGCCTGGAAAACAGGAGGGACAGGGTGGACTGAAGCTTTCTTT. Residues: CAWKTGGTGWTEAFF.

The chain uses TRBV5-1 and TRBJ2-1; D is ambiguous. The ends were cut back, 0 bases at V and 3 bases at J, with 7 bases in the middle. Per germline, CDR1 SGHRS and CDR2 YFSETQ. CDR3 length: 14 amino acids. CDR3 in amino acids: CASSLGTIYNEQFF. Written as DNA, the CDR3 is TGCGCCAGCAGCTTGGGAACCATCTACAATGAGCAGTTCTTC.

The chain couples TRBV29-1 to TRBJ2-3, with no clear D. The CDR3 loop spans 16 amino acids. Trimming removed 0 bases at V and 2 bases at J, with 15 bases between. Germline-derived CDR1 and CDR2 are SQVTM and ANQGSEA. The CDR3 protein is CSVEEKWVWNTDTQYF. In nucleotides, the CDR3 is TGCAGCGTTGAAGAAAAGTGGGTATGGAACACAGATACGCAGTATTTT.

J is TRBJ2-1 and V is TRBV11-2, with TRBD2 identical over 8 bases. This CDR3 spans 15 amino acids. J was trimmed by 5 bases and V by 6 bases; bases with no gene match: 9. Germline V CDR1 and CDR2: SGHAT, FQNNGV. CDR3 DNA: TGTGCCAGCAGGCAACCGGGACTAGTTAACAATGAGCAGTTCTTC. Encoded protein: CASRQPGLVNNEQFF.

The chain links TRBV4-1 to TRBJ2-3; the match to TRBD2 covers 8 bases. Germline-derived CDR1 and CDR2 are MGHRA and YSYEKL. The V gene end was trimmed by 0 bases and the J gene end by 2 bases; junction bases not matched to a gene: 10. This CDR3 has 18 amino acids. CDR3 DNA sequence: TGCGCCAGCAGCCAAGAACCCCTGCCAGCGGGGGACACAGATACGCAGTATTTT. Residues: CASSQEPLPAGDTDTQYF.

This clone was detected once. The chain uses TRBV5-4 and TRBJ2-5; D unresolved. Looked up from germline, CDR1 is SGHNT and CDR2 is YYREEE (reference sequence). V gave up 4 bases and J gave up 5 bases, with 12 bases separating them. There are 13 residues in the CDR3. Here the CDR3 DNA reads TGTGCCAGCAGCCCCTCTTTGGGGGAGACCCAGTACTTC. Translating gives CASSPSLGETQYF.

The chain has TRBV30 and TRBJ1-2; no clear D. Germline CDR1 and CDR2: GTSNPN and SVGIG (reference sequence). The CDR3 length is 13 residues. The germline V and J ends were trimmed by 0 bases and 6 bases, with 11 bases remaining between them. CDR3: CAWSVTARHGYTF. CDR3 DNA: TGTGCCTGGAGTGTCACCGCGCGGCATGGCTACACCTTC. Variable domain in full (rest from reference TRBV30 and TRBJ1-2): SQTIHQWPATLVQPVGSPLSLECTVEGTSNPNLYWYRQAAGRGLQLLFYSVGIGQISSEVPQNLSASRPQDRQFILSSKKLLLSDSGFYLCAWSVTARHGYTFGSGTRLTVV.

This rearrangement joins TRBV21-1 to TRBJ1-5; TRBD1, as called in the table, went unchecked against the DNA. TRBV21-1 is deemed a pseudogene. The CDR3 has 18 residues. The CDR3 reads CASSKGTGVTYSNQPQHF. The CDR3 DNA is TGTGCCAGCAGCAAGGGGACAGGGGTCACATATAGCAATCAGCCCCAGCATTTT.

The rearrangement links TRBV6-6 to TRBJ2-5; 10 bases are shared with TRBD2. CDR3 size: 16 residues. From germline, CDR1 is MNHNY and CDR2 SVGAGI (reference sequence). V trimming: 2 bases; J trimming: 3 bases; junction bases outside the gene matches: 6. CDR3 sequence: CASSYPLAGAEETQYF. CDR3 DNA sequence: TGTGCCAGCAGTTACCCTCTAGCGGGAGCTGAAGAGACCCAGTACTTC.

V and J are TRBV18 and TRBJ2-1, with TRBD2 matching 7 bases. Germline CDR1 KGHSH, CDR2 LQKENI. V trimming: 1 base; J trimming: 8 bases; junction bases outside the gene matches: 2. The CDR3 runs 13 residues. The CDR3 region has the DNA TGTGCCAGCTCACCACAGGGAGGGCATGAGCAGTTCTTC. Its protein is CASSPQGGHEQFF.

The V call is TRBV6-1, the J call TRBJ1-4; TRBD1 might be the D (5 bases). The CDR3 totals 16 residues. The germline V gene has CDR1 MNHNS and CDR2 SASEGT. V lost 3 bases to trimming and J lost 0 bases, with 11 bases between them. CDR3: CASSDRRGATNEKLFF. The CDR3 DNA reads as TGTGCCAGCAGTGACCGGAGGGGTGCAACTAATGAAAAACTGTTTTTT.

This rearrangement joins TRBV6-1 to TRBJ2-6; D unclear. Germline loops: CDR1 MNHNS, CDR2 SASEGT. The germline V and J ends were trimmed by 0 bases and 1 base, with 4 bases remaining between them. The CDR3 has 15 amino acids. Here the CDR3 reads CASSEATSGANVLTF. The CDR3 DNA reads TGTGCCAGCAGTGAAGCCACGTCTGGGGCCAACGTCCTGACTTTC.

The chain joins TRBV27 to TRBJ2-7, with D perhaps TRBD1 (6 bases). In germline, CDR1 is MNHEY, CDR2 SMNVEV (reference sequence). The CDR3 loop spans 15 amino acids. Trimming took off 8 bases at V and 2 bases at J, with 19 bases between the two ends. In DNA form, the CDR3 reads TGTGCCAGCTCCCGAGTTGGGGGCATGACCTACGAGCAGTACTTC. Amino acids: CASSRVGGMTYEQYF.

The genes are TRBV6-5 and TRBJ2-5; TRBD1 agrees at 7 bases. The CDR3 sequence is 16 residues long. Germline loops: CDR1 MNHEY, CDR2 SVGAGI. The V and J ends lost 0 bases and 4 bases, in that order; junction bases with no gene match: 8. This chain's CDR3 is CASSYSLTGMGETQYF. The CDR3 nucleotides are TGTGCCAGCAGTTACTCCCTGACAGGGATGGGAGAGACCCAGTACTTC.

This chain uses TRBV6-5 with TRBJ1-2; weak D call: TRBD1 (5 bases). Trimming shortened V by 2 bases and J by 6 bases, and 13 bases separated the two germline ends. CDR1 is MNHEY, CDR2 SVGAGI, per germline. The CDR3 contains 14 residues. The CDR3 nucleotides read TGTGCCAGCAGTTACGAGGGGCGGGAGGATGGCTACACCTTC. Translating gives CASSYEGREDGYTF.

The rearrangement uses TRBV6-1 and TRBJ2-3; 9 nucleotides match TRBD1. This CDR3 region has 14 residues. V gave up 6 bases and J gave up 3 bases; unmatched junction bases: 4. Germline V gives CDR1 MNHNS, CDR2 SASEGT. The CDR3 sequence: CASRSQGATDTQYF. The DNA for the CDR3 is TGTGCCAGCAGATCACAGGGGGCTACAGATACGCAGTATTTT.